Below are 26 T cell receptor beta chains sequenced from a single sample in a study of human T cells and chemical hapten exposure. In the library, unique molecular identifiers were attached to individual cDNA molecules. MiXCR was run by TCRdb on the reads, yielding one entry per CDR3 protein. Here the sample spans around 120,000 distinct CDR3 sequences, over 7% being singletons. Before extraction, the whole blood was not fractionated, and total RNA was taken from it. The sequenced sample consisted of whole blood. These receptors originate from a human donor in good health. Some clones in this sample may be carry-over from other donors' samples.

This clonotype was counted between two and nine times. CDR3 nucleotide sequence: TGTGCCAGCAGCCCCCGCTTACAGGGAATTGATCGTGGCTACACCTTC. This translates into CASSPRLQGIDRGYTF. V and J are TRBV7-9 and TRBJ1-2, with D perhaps matching TRBD1 (6 bases). CDR1 is SEHNR, CDR2 FQNEAQ, per germline (reference sequence). V shed 5 bases and J shed 7 bases, with 23 bases lying between them. The CDR3 has 16 amino acids.

The V gene is TRBV28, the J gene TRBJ1-2, with 12 positions matching TRBD1. Germline assignment: CDR1 MDHEN and CDR2 SYDVKM. CDR3 length: 17 residues. The junction had 11 bases not matched to a gene; V was cut back by 8 bases and J by 1 base. In DNA form, the CDR3 reads TGTGCCAGCGTTAAAACCGGGACAGGGGGCATTAACTATGGCTACACCTTC. This translates into CASVKTGTGGINYGYTF.

The rearrangement uses TRBV4-1 and TRBJ1-6; D not resolved. This CDR3 is 15 amino acids long. Looked up from germline, CDR1 is MGHRA and CDR2 is YSYEKL. V dropped 1 base and J dropped 4 bases, with 8 bases sitting between them. The CDR3 DNA sequence: TGCGCCAGCAGCCAAGTAAGCGATTATAATTCACCCCTCCACTTT. It translates to CASSQVSDYNSPLHF.

This clonotype has only a few counts. The rearrangement joins TRBV6-2 or TRBV6-3 to TRBJ2-4, with 7 bases identical to TRBD1. From germline, CDR1 is MNHEY and CDR2 SVGEGT. Germline trimming cut 2 bases from V and 3 bases from J; bases unmatched to any gene: 10. This CDR3 has 17 residues. CDR3: CASSYPTGVDDKNIQYF. The DNA of the CDR3 is TGTGCCAGCAGTTACCCTACAGGGGTGGACGACAAAAACATTCAGTACTTC.

Many counts were recorded for this clonotype. The rearrangement uses TRBV10-3 and TRBJ2-1; 16 nucleotides match TRBD2. Germline CDR1 is ENHRY and CDR2 is SYGVKD. The CDR3 consists of 19 residues. V lost 3 bases to trimming and J lost 6 bases; unmatched junction nucleotides: 11. DNA for the CDR3: TGTGCCATCAGTGATATTCCCGGGACTAGCGGGGGGGGTCTCAATGAGCAGTTCTTC. Its translation is CAISDIPGTSGGGLNEQFF.

The gene calls are TRBV6-5 and TRBJ2-3; TRBD2 matches 10 bases. The V gene end was trimmed by 6 bases and the J gene end by 2 bases; junction bases not matched to a gene: 5. The CDR3 is 15 amino acids. Germline V gene sequence: CDR1 MNHEY, CDR2 SVGAGI. The CDR3 is CASSRTSGVTDTQYF. CDR3 nucleotides: TGTGCCAGCAGCAGAACTAGCGGGGTCACAGATACGCAGTATTTT.

This clonotype appeared a few times. This chain links TRBV20-1 with TRBJ1-4, with TRBD1 matching 7 bases. CDR1 and CDR2 from the germline V gene are DFQATT and SNEGSKA (reference sequence). This CDR3 region has 15 residues. The trim removed 0 bases at V and 7 bases at J, leaving 8 bases unmatched. This CDR3 reads CSARDRGGTVEKLFF. The DNA for the CDR3 is TGCAGTGCTAGAGATAGGGGGGGGACAGTTGAAAAACTGTTTTTT.

This clonotype was seen at least ten times. The V and J genes are TRBV6-5 and TRBJ1-1; D call uncertain. Trimming cost V 2 bases and J 0 bases, with 7 bases left between them. The CDR3 sequence is 14 residues long. Germline V gene data show CDR1 as MNHEY and CDR2 as SVGAGI. CDR3 in amino acids: CASSYRTLNTEAFF. The CDR3 nucleotides are TGTGCCAGCAGTTACAGGACGTTGAACACTGAAGCTTTCTTT.

The chain couples TRBV6-4 to TRBJ2-2, with a possible D match to TRBD2 (5 bases). Trimming removed 8 bases at V and 6 bases at J, with 13 bases between. The germline CDR1 and CDR2 sequences are MRHNA and SNTAGT. This CDR3 comprises 13 residues. CDR3 sequence: CASQRGFSGELFF. CDR3 in DNA: TGTGCCAGCCAACGAGGGTTTTCCGGGGAGCTGTTTTTT.

The rearrangement links TRBV7-9 to TRBJ2-5, with D possibly TRBD2 on 6 matching bases. Germline-derived CDR1 and CDR2 are SEHNR and FQNEAQ (reference sequence). The CDR3 is made up of 16 amino acids. Trimming shortened V by 5 bases and J by 5 bases, and 21 bases separated the two germline ends. The CDR3 nucleotides are TGTGCCAGCAGCCTCCCGCCCGGGACTTACAGGGAGACCCAGTACTTC. Translation gives CASSLPPGTYRETQYF.

This clonotype was seen at least ten times. The chain is built from TRBV11-1 and TRBJ2-7; 8 bases line up with TRBD2. Unmatched junction bases numbered 10, after V lost 8 bases and J lost 7 bases. Germline V gene data show CDR1 as SGHAT and CDR2 as FQDESV (reference sequence). The length of the CDR3 is 13 residues. The CDR3 DNA reads TGTGCCAGCGCCAGCGGGAGCTCATGGGAGCAGTACTTC. Translated: CASASGSSWEQYF.

This clonotype has at least ten counts. This chain connects TRBV7-9 to TRBJ2-5; 8 bases map to TRBD1. With 4 bases clipped from V and 2 bases from J, the junction kept 9 bases outside the gene matches. The CDR3 totals 16 residues. Germline CDR1 SEHNR, CDR2 FQNEAQ (reference sequence). The CDR3 here is CASSSYVTGAQETQYF. DNA for the CDR3: TGTGCCAGCAGCTCATACGTGACAGGGGCGCAAGAGACCCAGTACTTC.

This clonotype came up many times. The CDR3 loop is CASSSREVSGYNEQFF. The CDR3 bases are TGTGCCAGCAGCTCACGCGAGGTCTCGGGCTACAATGAGCAGTTCTTC. The genes are TRBV7-2 and TRBJ2-1; D gene ambiguous. The V gene's germline CDR1 is SGHTA and CDR2 FQGNSA. The CDR3 length is 16 residues. Trimming removed 4 bases at V and 3 bases at J, with 16 bases between.

This clonotype was counted between two and nine times. The V and J genes are TRBV5-1 and TRBJ1-4; D call uncertain. Germline V gene sequence: CDR1 SGHRS, CDR2 YFSETQ. This CDR3 has 14 amino acids. The V gene lost 5 bases and the J gene lost 8 bases, with 16 bases spanning the gap. The CDR3 region has the DNA TGCGCCAGCAGGGACCCCAGAAGAGACGAAAAACTGTTTTTT. Translation gives CASRDPRRDEKLFF.

This clonotype was observed at least ten times. The chain uses TRBV7-2 and TRBJ1-5, with D unclear. Per the germline V gene, CDR1 is SGHTA and CDR2 is FQGNSA. This CDR3 has 13 amino acids. Deletions cut 5 bases from V and 3 bases from J, with 8 bases between. CDR3 loop: CASSPNNNQPQHF. CDR3 coding DNA: TGTGCCAGCAGCCCTAACAACAATCAGCCCCAGCATTTT.

In its sample, this clonotype was seen many times. V gene TRBV7-2 combines with J gene TRBJ2-7; weak D call: TRBD1 (5 bases). The germline V gene encodes CDR1 SGHTA and CDR2 FQGNSA. V lost 1 base to trimming and J lost 2 bases, with 9 bases between them. The CDR3 is 14 residues long. The CDR3 region has the DNA TGTGCCAGCAGCTTAGTTGCGACAGCCTACGAGCAGTACTTC. Amino acid sequence: CASSLVATAYEQYF.

The V call is TRBV29-1, the J call TRBJ2-2, with D uncertain. Trimming shortened V by 4 bases and J by 3 bases, and 9 bases separated the two germline ends. The germline V gene has CDR1 SQVTM and CDR2 ANQGSEA. This CDR3 has 13 residues. Here the CDR3 reads CSVAAPYTGELFF. DNA of the CDR3: TGCAGCGTTGCGGCTCCATACACCGGGGAGCTGTTTTTT.

The sample holds many counts of this clonotype. The rearrangement links TRBV11-2 to TRBJ2-1; the D gene could be TRBD1 or TRBD2 (5 bases each). Per germline, CDR1 SGHAT and CDR2 FQNNGV. The V end lost 5 bases, the J end lost 1 base, and 12 bases lay between the germline ends. CDR3 length: 15 amino acids. CDR3 residues: CASSPYGGSYNEQFF. For the CDR3, the DNA is TGTGCCAGCAGCCCGTATGGGGGATCCTACAATGAGCAGTTCTTC.

The chain couples TRBV14 to TRBJ2-1, with TRBD2 matching 8 bases. V lost 4 bases to trimming and J lost 6 bases; unmatched junction nucleotides: 8. Germline V gene lookup returns CDR1 SGHDN and CDR2 FVKESK. CDR3 size: 15 residues. CDR3 in DNA: TGTGCCAGCAGCCCAATGACGGGAGGGAGCAATGAGCAGTTCTTC. Encoded protein: CASSPMTGGSNEQFF.

V usage is TRBV12-3 or TRBV12-4 and J usage is TRBJ2-1; TRBD2 matches 11 bases. The ends lost 2 bases at V and 3 bases at J; junction bases unmatched: 6. The CDR3 has 17 residues. In DNA form, the CDR3 reads TGTGCCAGCAGTTTAAGCCTAGCGGGGGGCCTCTACAATGAGCAGTTCTTC. Amino acids: CASSLSLAGGLYNEQFF.

V gene TRBV2 combines with J gene TRBJ2-1; 9 nucleotides line up with TRBD1. Germline CDR1 reads SNHLY; CDR2 reads FYNNEI. The CDR3 runs to 14 residues. The V segment lost 8 bases and the J segment 4 bases; nucleotides outside the gene matches: 6. The CDR3 region has the DNA TGTGCCAGCCGACAGGGGGAAACTTACAATGAGCAGTTCTTC. Amino acid sequence: CASRQGETYNEQFF.

The rearrangement joins TRBV7-6 to TRBJ2-7, with 8 bases that match TRBD1. Trimming cost V 1 base and J 7 bases; bases outside gene matches: 12. This CDR3 comprises 16 residues. Germline V gives CDR1 SGHVS, CDR2 FNYEAQ. The DNA of the CDR3 is TGTGCCAGCAGCTTAGGGTCAGGGGGCGACGTTAAGGAGCAGTACTTC. This encodes CASSLGSGGDVKEQYF.

The chain is built from TRBV3-1 and TRBJ2-5, with D possibly being TRBD2 (6 bases). CDR3 length: 15 residues. Germline V CDR1 and CDR2: LGHDT, YNNKEL (reference sequence). V shed 4 bases and J shed 10 bases, with 22 bases lying between them. CDR3 protein: CASSPKIGSGRDQYF. Written as DNA, the CDR3 is TGTGCCAGCAGCCCGAAGATCGGGAGCGGAAGAGACCAGTACTTC.

The chain couples TRBV29-1 to TRBJ2-1, with 10 nucleotides matching TRBD1. The CDR3 has 13 amino acids. V lost 7 bases, J lost 7 bases, and 7 bases stayed unmatched. Germline V gives CDR1 SQVTM, CDR2 ANQGSEA. Here the CDR3 reads CSAGQGFGNEQFF. Here the CDR3 DNA reads TGCAGCGCGGGACAGGGGTTCGGGAATGAGCAGTTCTTC.

The gene calls are TRBV5-4 and TRBJ2-5; 9 bases are shared with TRBD1. Germline V gene lookup returns CDR1 SGHNT and CDR2 YYREEE (reference sequence). J lost 3 bases, V lost 6 bases, and 9 bases had no gene match. The CDR3 contains 15 residues. CDR3 amino acids: CASTIGGTGKETQYF. CDR3 DNA sequence: TGTGCCAGCACTATCGGCGGGACAGGGAAAGAGACCCAGTACTTC.

This clonotype was observed a few times. The chain employs TRBV11-2 and TRBJ2-7, with 11 bases identical to TRBD2. The V gene's germline CDR1 is SGHAT and CDR2 FQNNGV. V gave up 2 bases and J gave up 0 bases; unmatched junction bases: 6. The CDR3 extends over 17 amino acids. CDR3 sequence: CASSLNSSGRFSYEQYF. The CDR3 bases are TGTGCCAGCAGCTTAAACTCTAGCGGGAGGTTCTCCTACGAGCAGTACTTC. Together with reference TRBV11-2 and TRBJ2-7, the CDR3 gives the full variable domain: EAGVAQSPRYKIIEKRQSVAFWCNPISGHATLYWYQQILGQGPKLLIQFQNNGVVDDSQLPKDRFSAERLKGVDSTLKIQPAKLEDSAVYLCASSLNSSGRFSYEQYFGPGTRLTVT.